Listed below are T cell receptor beta chains from one sample, sequenced in a study of blood T cell repertoires in COVID-19. Using immunoSEQ multiplex PCR, the repertoire was profiled, and TCRdb retains in-frame clones only, with some absent. The sample records 300,000 to 350,000 clones, roughly 90% being singletons. The sequenced material came from peripheral blood. The receptors were sampled from a young woman with COVID-19, enrolled during active disease. CDR3s include the opening cysteine and the closing phenylalanine or tryptophan. D genes are given only for firm matches. A clone size is listed for some rows: how often the clone was seen (once, few, many), or a class if it is expanded.

j_call,cdr3_length,clone_size,v_call,d_call,cdr3_aa,cdr3_nt
TRBJ2-1,16,-,TRBV12-5,-,CASALIRDSWYNEQFF,TGTGCTAGTGCCCTAATCCGGGACTCATGGTACAATGAGCAGTTCTTC
TRBJ2-5,15,-,TRBV5-5,-,CASSPTGHPGETQYF,TGTGCCAGCAGCCCCACGGGACACCCGGGGGAGACCCAGTACTTC
TRBJ2-1,16,-,TRBV4-2,TRBD2,CASSQDMSGRVGEQFF,TGTGCCAGCAGCCAAGATATGAGCGGGAGGGTAGGTGAGCAGTTCTTC
TRBJ1-4,14,-,TRBV2,TRBD1,CASRQGTTNEKLFF,TGTGCCAGCCGACAGGGAACCACTAATGAAAAACTGTTTTTT
TRBJ2-5,14,-,TRBV28,TRBD1,CASSRPGGAVTQYF,TGTGCCAGCAGCCGCCCAGGGGGCGCGGTGACCCAGTACTTC
TRBJ2-7,14,once,TRBV20-1,-,CSASRGGFLYEQYF,TGCAGTGCTAGTCGCGGGGGCTTCCTATACGAGCAGTACTTC
TRBJ2-3,16,-,TRBV2,-,CASRGPLLGFTDTQYF,TGTGCCAGCAGGGGGCCACTCCTAGGCTTCACAGATACGCAGTATTTT
TRBJ1-2,14,-,TRBV6-5,-,CASSPAGDDYGYTF,TGTGCCAGCAGCCCAGCAGGGGACGACTATGGCTACACCTTC
TRBJ2-1,15,-,TRBV5-1,TRBD2,CASSPAGGPSNEQFF,TGCGCCAGCAGCCCAGCGGGAGGGCCGAGTAATGAGCAGTTCTTC
TRBJ1-5,15,-,TRBV7-6,-,CASSLEAGVNQPQHF,TGTGCCAGCAGCTTAGAGGCAGGGGTCAATCAGCCCCAGCATTTT
TRBJ2-7,13,-,TRBV7-9,TRBD2,CARTTSGSYEQYF,TGTGCCCGAACGACTAGCGGCTCCTACGAGCAGTACTTC
TRBJ2-7,14,-,TRBV7-9,TRBD1,CASSLTTGVYEQYF,TGTGCCAGCAGCCTAACGACAGGGGTCTACGAGCAGTACTTC
TRBJ2-4,12,-,TRBV10-2,TRBD2,CASRGGLSDQYF,TGCGCCAGCCGGGGGGGCCTGAGTGATCAGTACTTC
TRBJ1-5,15,-,TRBV10-1,-,CATHSGHRGNQPQHF,TGCGCCACACACTCGGGACACCGGGGCAATCAGCCCCAGCATTTT
TRBJ2-2,14,once,TRBV6-5,TRBD2,CASSVPSGFGELFF,TGTGCCAGCAGCGTTCCTAGCGGTTTCGGGGAGCTGTTTTTT
TRBJ1-2,15,once,TRBV5-1,-,CASSLGVRGADGYTF,TGCGCCAGCAGCTTGGGGGTCCGGGGGGCCGATGGCTACACCTTC